A selection of T cell receptor beta chains follows, all from one sample in a study of T-cell reconstitution after alpha-beta-depleted transplantation in children. TCRdb re-derived calls from the PCR reads in MiXCR, one entry per CDR3 protein. The sample lists about 460,000 distinct CDR3 sequences, approximately 10% seen once, with about 15% in the top ten. This material consisted of PBMCs, mostly from graft donor cells, taken 180 days after TCRalphabeta/CD19-depleted stem cell transplant. The source is a female patient aged 2-15 years who had a stem cell transplant for aplastic anemia, so the T cells may come from the graft donor. Both conserved end residues are part of each CDR3. A D gene is named only where the DNA matches it firmly. Size tells how often a clone was seen (once, few, many) or the class of an expanded clone, and some rows leave it out.

j_call	d_call	clone_size	v_call	cdr3_aa	cdr3_nt
TRBJ2-7	.	.	TRBV7-2	CASSLGAGLRGEQYF	TGTGCCAGCAGCTTAGGGGCAGGGCTCCGTGGCGAGCAGTACTTC
TRBJ2-1	TRBD1	.	TRBV20-1	CSAPRGQGHGNEQFF	TGCAGTGCCCCGAGGGGGCAGGGCCATGGCAATGAGCAGTTCTTC
TRBJ2-4	TRBD1	few	TRBV29-1	CSVDIRGKNIQYF	TGCAGCGTGGACATCAGGGGGAAAAACATTCAGTACTTC
TRBJ2-5	TRBD1	.	TRBV5-5	CASSLGQGNTPQETQYF	TGTGCCAGCAGCTTGGGACAGGGCAACACCCCCCAAGAGACCCAGTACTTC
TRBJ2-1	.	many	TRBV28	CASSPRRPEDEQFF	TGTGCCAGCAGTCCGAGACGACCTGAAGATGAGCAGTTCTTC
TRBJ1-5	.	few	TRBV12-3/TRBV12-4	CASSFGAGTNQPQHF	TGTGCCAGCAGTTTCGGGGCGGGGACCAATCAGCCCCAGCATTTT
TRBJ2-6	TRBD2	few	TRBV9	CASSVRLAGANGANVLTF	TGTGCCAGCAGCGTTAGACTAGCGGGAGCGAACGGGGCCAACGTCCTGACTTTC
TRBJ1-5	.	.	TRBV19	CASSRGAQPQHF	TGTGCCAGTAGCCGAGGAGCCCAGCCCCAGCATTTT
TRBJ1-2	TRBD1	few	TRBV2	CASNDRGMNGYTF	TGTGCCAGCAATGACAGGGGGATGAATGGCTACACCTTC
TRBJ1-3	.	few	TRBV20-1	CSAQPPGQLPNTIYF	TGCAGTGCGCAGCCCCCGGGACAATTGCCCAACACCATATATTTT
TRBJ1-2	.	.	TRBV13	CASSPGVGVPGGYTF	TGTGCCAGCAGCCCAGGGGTCGGGGTCCCAGGTGGCTACACCTTC
TRBJ1-1	.	.	TRBV18	CASSPRRGLRDTEAFF	TGTGCCAGCTCACCACGGCGGGGCCTGAGAGACACTGAAGCTTTCTTT
TRBJ2-1	TRBD1	few	TRBV6-6	CASSYGTGNEQFF	TGTGCCAGCAGTTACGGGACAGGGAATGAGCAGTTCTTC
TRBJ2-3	TRBD1	few	TRBV6-2/TRBV6-3	CASRRGRSPDTQYF	TGTGCCAGCAGGAGGGGGCGCTCCCCAGATACGCAGTATTTT
TRBJ2-3	.	few	TRBV7-2	CASSPSSGPPDTQYF	TGTGCCAGCAGCCCGTCAAGCGGGCCGCCGGATACGCAGTATTTT
TRBJ2-2	.	.	TRBV11-2	CASSHHRLNTGELFF	TGTGCCAGCAGCCATCACCGGTTGAACACCGGGGAGCTGTTTTTT
TRBJ2-2	.	.	TRBV11-1	CASSSDGSGPFITGELFF	TGTGCCAGCAGCTCCGACGGTTCCGGGCCCTTTATCACCGGGGAGCTGTTTTTT
TRBJ2-3	.	many	TRBV7-3	CASSPAPQAVLDTQYF	TGTGCCAGCAGCCCCGCCCCCCAGGCCGTTTTAGATACGCAGTATTTT
TRBJ2-3	.	.	TRBV24-1	CATSDRNPIQGSFTDTQYF	TGTGCCACCAGTGACCGCAACCCTATACAGGGTTCTTTCACAGATACGCAGTATTTT
TRBJ2-1	TRBD2	.	TRBV3-1	CASSQRGTGTSGRIGQFF	TGTGCCAGCAGCCAAAGAGGGACCGGGACTAGCGGGAGGATAGGGCAGTTCTTC
TRBJ2-1	.	few	TRBV12-3/TRBV12-4	CASSLRGRGDEQFF	TGTGCCAGCAGTCTGAGGGGCAGGGGCGATGAGCAGTTCTTC
TRBJ2-5	.	few	TRBV2	CASSNPGQETQYF	TGTGCCAGCAGTAATCCGGGACAAGAGACCCAGTACTTC
TRBJ1-2	.	many	TRBV7-2	CASRFREPLYGYTF	TGTGCCAGCAGATTCAGGGAGCCCCTCTATGGCTACACCTTC
TRBJ2-7	.	many	TRBV7-2	CASSWRGYEQYF	TGTGCCAGCAGCTGGAGAGGCTACGAGCAGTACTTC
TRBJ2-7	.	many	TRBV5-1	CASSLVPPSDEQYF	TGCGCCAGCAGCTTGGTCCCCCCTTCCGACGAGCAGTACTTC
TRBJ1-1	.	few	TRBV7-2	CASSLLYTEAFF	TGTGCCAGCAGCTTACTTTACACTGAAGCTTTCTTT
TRBJ2-3	TRBD2	.	TRBV19	CASSQREGRTDTQYF	TGTGCCAGTTCTCAGCGGGAGGGGCGCACAGATACGCAGTATTTT
TRBJ2-4	TRBD1	many	TRBV25-1	CASSQGIQNIQYF	TGTGCCAGCTCACAGGGGATCCAAAACATTCAGTACTTC
TRBJ2-5	.	.	TRBV20-1	CSAVGTGTFGARKVEYF	.
TRBJ2-3	TRBD2	.	TRBV5-1	CASSLEVGGARGSQYF	TGCGCCAGCAGCTTGGAGGTGGGAGGGGCCCGTGGATCGCAGTATTTT
TRBJ1-1	.	many	TRBV12-3/TRBV12-4	CASSLVPVMNTEAFF	TGTGCCAGCAGTTTAGTTCCGGTCATGAACACTGAAGCTTTCTTT
TRBJ2-5	.	.	TRBV24-1	CATSDFGRQGGGETQYF	TGTGCCACCAGTGATTTTGGGCGACAGGGAGGAGGGGAGACCCAGTACTTC
TRBJ2-3	.	many	TRBV20-1	CSARFGGVTDTQYF	TGCAGTGCTAGATTCGGCGGAGTCACAGATACGCAGTATTTT